Sequencing of this T cell receptor (beta chain) was carried out in a study of T cell responses to AZD1222 COVID-19 vaccine (TCRdb year 2021). Broadly, across the study: AZD1222 recipients given second doses at about 4 weeks or at about 12 weeks were pooled, since spike-specific TCR depth and breadth were not found to differ between the two schedules. Trial participants were enrolled by age into 18-55, 56-69 and 70-plus year subgroups, with roughly 160, 29 and 62 TCR-sequenced participants respectively. A total of under 250 trial participants underwent TCR sequencing, of whom 207 had received two doses of AZD1222 and some 25 had received two doses of the MenACWY control vaccine. The investigation overall reported the following: Vaccine-associated CD4 TCRs spanned the whole spike protein, with dominant responses in regions 160-218 and 743-854. Because no day 14 peak-response samples were available, the repertoires could be characterized only after the peak T cell response. After two AZD1222 doses, both the breadth and the depth of spike-specific TCRs were significantly higher than at day 0 and than in MenACWY recipients. Reportedly, almost half of the unique spike-specific TCRs recognized epitopes lying outside the regions that are mutated in the B.1.351 and B.1.1.7 variants. The 56-69-year group was small, and its depth increase did not reach significance, likely because of low power. Conclusions about previously exposed vaccinees are limited because only five to seven AZD1222 recipients were SARS-CoV-2 seropositive at baseline. Participants were mostly white British and included more females than males, and it was suggested by the authors that clonal diversity may have been underestimated.

Note on this clone: The antigen it recognizes is unknown. The record has no base qualities; no much larger clone is one base away.

The CDR3 regions of human TCRbeta chains were analyzed by immunosequencing. Regarding the original processing steps: TCRs in the repertoires were compared against a reference library of SARS-CoV-2-specific TCRs that had been generated with the MIRA antigen-specificity platform. Breadth meant the fraction of unique TCRs that were SARS-CoV-2-associated, whereas depth meant the fraction of total T cells that were SARS-CoV-2-associated. Using the MIRA data, each spike-specific TCR was assigned both to the spike region to which the TCR was reactive and to a CD4 or CD8 class. Log10-transformed breadth and depth values were compared by one-way ANOVA with Sidak's multiple comparisons tests. The clones in this table, taken by TCRdb from immuneACCESS, are in-frame only. Not every clone is retained; where verified, under half of the shortfall comes from an unresolved V gene, and the cause of the rest is unknown. That table is the source of V, J and clone size, and D and trimming were worked out from the DNA. The sample profile shows approximately 46,000 clones; around three quarters of them were found once. The top ten hold around 7% of the sample.

Sample time point, as interpreted from the label and publication: baseline before first vaccination. Vaccinee samples were obtained from the UK trials COV001 and COV002, which included a single-blind randomized controlled phase 2/3 trial of AZD1222 (ChAdOx1 nCoV-19) in healthy adults. Trial participant PBMC samples were collected at day 0 and day 28 after the second dose for TCRbeta chain sequencing. V loses 5 bases of germline sequence and J loses 1 base, and the interval between the two ends is 8 bases. CDR1 and CDR2 were assigned from the germline V gene as MDHEN and SYDVKM. The CDR3, from cysteine to phenylalanine, totals 13 residues. The retained sequence is limited to the CDR3, 39 bases, with the frame set at the first base.

The chain couples TRBV28 to TRBJ1-1; the D segment cannot be called with confidence. The receptor comes from an adult in good health. This sample comprised peripheral blood, obtained on day 0 of AZD1222 vaccination. Read as DNA, the sequence is TGTGCCAGCAGTCGCCCAGGGAACACTGAAGCTTTCTTT. Translated, this is CASSRPGNTEAFF.